One sample yielded the 6 T cell receptor beta chains listed below, sequenced in a study of T-cell memory formation after mild COVID-19. One entry per CDR3 protein results from TCRdb running MiXCR on the 5' RACE reads. The table includes roughly 130,000 distinct CDR3 sequences, roughly 6.2% detected once. Specimen: PBMCs or a T cell subset sorted from them (not recorded which). All receptors come from an adult woman who had mild COVID-19 (a few samples of this study predate the infection). Cell type and time point are not known.

This clonotype was found many times. The gene calls are TRBV6-6 and TRBJ1-6; 9 bases align to TRBD1. V lost 8 bases and J lost 0; bases outside the gene matches: 2. CDR3 length: 15 amino acids. Germline V lookup: CDR1 MNHNY, CDR2 SVGAGI (reference sequence). The CDR3 DNA sequence: TGTGCCAGCGGACAGGGGAGCTCCTATAATTCACCCCTCCACTTT. It translates to CASGQGSSYNSPLHF.

This clonotype showed up many times. V gene TRBV9 combines with J gene TRBJ2-7, with D perhaps given as TRBD1 or TRBD2 (5 bases each). The V end lost 5 bases, the J end lost 6 bases, and 21 bases lay between the germline ends. Germline loops: CDR1 SGDLS, CDR2 YYNGEE. The CDR3 covers 15 residues. Here the CDR3 reads CASSPTGTHASEQYF. CDR3 sequence (DNA): TGTGCCAGCAGTCCGACCGGGACGCATGCTTCCGAGCAGTACTTC.

The chain has TRBV7-2 and TRBJ1-5; D is undetermined. The ends were cut back, 3 bases at V and 2 bases at J, with 11 bases in the middle. Per the germline V gene, CDR1 is SGHTA and CDR2 is FQGNSA. This CDR3 has 15 amino acids. The CDR3 coding sequence is TGTGCCAGCAGCTTTCCCCCCCCTGGCAATCAGCCCCAGCATTTT. This gives the protein CASSFPPPGNQPQHF.

In this sample, this clonotype turned up a few times. The genes are TRBV18 and TRBJ2-1; D is ambiguous. This CDR3 spans 13 amino acids. V lost 1 base to trimming and J lost 5 bases, with 6 bases between them. Germline V CDR1 and CDR2: KGHSH, LQKENI. The CDR3 sequence: CASSPLKDNEQFF. CDR3 nucleotide sequence: TGTGCCAGCTCACCACTGAAGGACAATGAGCAGTTCTTC.

V is TRBV4-1 and J is TRBJ2-1; TRBD1 agrees at 8 bases. Germline V gene sequence: CDR1 MGHRA, CDR2 YSYEKL. V was clipped by 0 bases and J by 5 bases; unmatched bases: 6. CDR3 length: 16 residues. CDR3 nucleotides: TGCGCCAGCAGCCAAGATAGGACAGGGACGCACAATGAGCAGTTCTTC. Its translation is CASSQDRTGTHNEQFF.

This clonotype was seen many times. V is TRBV20-1 and J is TRBJ2-3; a weak D match, TRBD1 (5 bases). The CDR3 covers 13 residues. V dropped 3 bases and J dropped 2 bases, with 9 bases sitting between them. Germline values: CDR1 DFQATT, CDR2 SNEGSKA (reference sequence). CDR3 region: CSARNRLTDTQYF. For the CDR3, the DNA is TGCAGTGCTAGGAACAGGCTCACAGATACGCAGTATTTT.